This passage covers 29 T cell receptor beta chains from one sample sequenced in a study of T cell repertoires in cytomegalovirus infection. TCRdb re-called the reads through MiXCR, storing one row per CDR3 protein. The sample has around 280,000 distinct CDR3 sequences; roughly 15% are singletons. Specimen: PBMCs. These receptors originate from a human donor in good health (CMV status not recorded). Some clones in this sample may be carry-over from other donors' samples.

The genes are TRBV28 and TRBJ2-1; a possible D gene is TRBD2 (6 bases). The ends were cut back, 4 bases at V and 8 bases at J, with 18 bases in the middle. Germline V CDR1 and CDR2: MDHEN, SYDVKM. This CDR3 is 15 amino acids long. CDR3: CASSYRDLGFDEQFF. CDR3 DNA: TGTGCCAGCAGTTATCGGGACTTAGGGTTCGATGAGCAGTTCTTC.

This clonotype showed up many times. V usage is TRBV6-5 and J usage is TRBJ2-2; D uncertain. CDR1 and CDR2 (germline): MNHEY, SVGAGI. Trimming cost V 2 bases and J 2 bases, with 9 bases left between them. The CDR3 contains 15 residues. CDR3 sequence reads: CASSYGPDNTGELFF. The CDR3 DNA is TGTGCCAGCAGTTACGGGCCGGACAACACCGGGGAGCTGTTTTTT.

This clonotype was recorded many times. The CDR3 here is CASSPGTGGGNQPQHF. Here the CDR3 DNA reads TGTGCCAGCAGCCCCGGGACAGGGGGAGGCAATCAGCCCCAGCATTTT. V and J are TRBV7-9 and TRBJ1-5; 11 bases are a match to TRBD1. This CDR3 is built from 16 residues. Trimming cost V 5 bases and J 2 bases; bases outside gene matches: 5. Germline CDR1 reads SEHNR; CDR2 reads FQNEAQ (reference sequence).

This clonotype was found a few times. The V and J genes are TRBV5-6 and TRBJ1-1; D remains ambiguous. There are 16 residues in the CDR3. Germline CDR1 is SGHDT and CDR2 is YYEEEE. V was clipped by 4 bases and J by 1 base, with 17 bases between them. CDR3 sequence (DNA): TGTGCCAGCAGCCTGTCTTCTAACCGGAGGAACACTGAAGCTTTCTTT. Its protein product is CASSLSSNRRNTEAFF.

This clonotype was counted between two and nine times. This rearrangement joins TRBV3-1 to TRBJ2-5, with D possibly being TRBD1 (6 bases). Germline V gives CDR1 LGHDT, CDR2 YNNKEL (reference sequence). This CDR3 is built from 14 residues. Trimming shortened V by 5 bases and J by 1 base, and 11 bases separated the two germline ends. The CDR3 region has the DNA TGTGCCAGCAGCTTTCGGGACACCCAAGAGACCCAGTACTTC. Its translation: CASSFRDTQETQYF.

This chain links TRBV14 with TRBJ2-2; D remains unclear. Trimming shortened V by 5 bases and J by 0 bases, and 16 bases separated the two germline ends. CDR1 and CDR2 (germline): SGHDN, FVKESK. The CDR3 is 17 residues long. The CDR3 DNA reads as TGTGCCAGCAGCTTCTACCTGGAGAGTTCGAACACCGGGGAGCTGTTTTTT. Its translation: CASSFYLESSNTGELFF.

The chain uses TRBV28 and TRBJ1-5; D is ambiguous. Germline lookup yields CDR1 MDHEN and CDR2 SYDVKM. This CDR3 is 14 amino acids long. Trimming shortened V by 7 bases and J by 7 bases, and 17 bases separated the two germline ends. The chain's CDR3 is CASTIGELRQPQHF. The CDR3, as DNA: TGTGCCAGCACCATCGGGGAGCTTCGGCAGCCCCAGCATTTT.

This clonotype was counted only a few times. The V gene is TRBV7-6, the J gene TRBJ2-1, with D tentatively TRBD1 (6 bases). Germline V gene sequence: CDR1 SGHVS, CDR2 FNYEAQ. Trimming pared 0 bases from V and 15 bases from J, leaving 18 bases between. The CDR3 runs to 14 residues. CDR3 residues: CASSLAMSGTLAFF. The CDR3 bases are TGTGCCAGCAGCTTAGCGATGTCCGGGACATTAGCGTTCTTC. Full variable domain (rest looked up from reference TRBV7-6 and TRBJ2-1): GAGVSQSPRYKVTKRGQDVALRCDPISGHVSLYWYRQALGQGPEFLTYFNYEAQQDKSGLPNDRFSAERPEGSISTLTIQRTEQRDSAMYRCASSLAMSGTLAFFGPGTRLTVL.

This clonotype came up once. The rearrangement joins TRBV20-1 to TRBJ2-3, with 11 nucleotides matching TRBD2. The CDR3 is 15 residues long. Germline assignment: CDR1 DFQATT and CDR2 SNEGSKA (reference sequence). V lost 6 bases to trimming and J lost 0 bases; unmatched junction nucleotides: 5. CDR3 loop: CSAQLAGDSTDTQYF. The CDR3 region has the DNA TGCAGTGCACAACTAGCGGGGGATAGCACAGATACGCAGTATTTT.

This clonotype was seen a few times. The rearrangement uses TRBV10-3 and TRBJ2-5; D might be TRBD1 or TRBD2, each matching 6 bases. The CDR3 has 19 residues. CDR1 is ENHRY, CDR2 SYGVKD, per germline. V lost 10 bases and J 0 bases, leaving 30 bases between the germline ends. The CDR3 protein is CATSPGAGQKTWYQETQYF. Written as DNA, the CDR3 is TGTGCCACCAGCCCGGGTGCGGGACAAAAAACCTGGTACCAAGAGACCCAGTACTTC.

Ten or more counts support this clonotype. CDR3 sequence reads: CAISESTFGETQYF. DNA for the CDR3: TGTGCCATCAGTGAGTCGACGTTCGGGGAGACCCAGTACTTC. The chain carries TRBV10-3 and TRBJ2-5; D unresolved. Germline V gene sequence: CDR1 ENHRY, CDR2 SYGVKD. V was shortened by 0 bases and J by 5 bases, with 10 bases between the two germline ends. The CDR3 spans 14 residues.

A few counts support this clonotype. This chain uses TRBV27 with TRBJ2-7; tentatively, D is TRBD2 (6 bases). This CDR3 is 17 amino acids long. Trimming took off 0 bases at V and 2 bases at J, with 17 bases between the two ends. Per germline, CDR1 MNHEY and CDR2 SMNVEV (reference sequence). The CDR3 DNA sequence: TGTGCCAGCAGTTTATCGGGCGGGATTCAACTACCCTACGAGCAGTACTTC. It encodes CASSLSGGIQLPYEQYF.

This clonotype was counted ten times or more. The chain couples TRBV4-2 to TRBJ2-7; the match to TRBD2 covers 10 bases. V trimming: 4 bases; J trimming: 10 bases; junction bases outside the gene matches: 13. Germline lookup yields CDR1 LGHNA and CDR2 YNFKEQ. The CDR3 has 15 residues. The CDR3 sequence is CASSPLLAGASKQYF. The CDR3 nucleotides read TGTGCCAGCAGCCCTCTTCTAGCGGGAGCTTCGAAACAGTACTTC.

This clonotype was picked up many times. The chain combines TRBV7-4 with TRBJ1-5; the D gene is possibly TRBD1 (6 bases). V was clipped by 1 base and J by 9 bases, with 19 bases between them. Per germline, CDR1 SGHVT and CDR2 SQSDAQ. This CDR3 is 16 amino acids long. DNA of the CDR3: TGTGCCAGCAGCTTAGTTTCCGGGGGCGCATCTCCGCCCCAGCATTTT. The encoded protein is CASSLVSGGASPPQHF.

This chain links TRBV5-6 with TRBJ1-5; D unresolved. The CDR3 has 13 residues. The V end lost 1 base, the J end lost 6 bases, and 8 bases lay between the germline ends. Per the germline V gene, CDR1 is SGHDT and CDR2 is YYEEEE. CDR3 in amino acids: CASSLLAGQPQHF. CDR3 coding DNA: TGTGCCAGCAGCTTGCTGGCCGGTCAGCCCCAGCATTTT.

This clonotype was seen at least ten times. The gene calls are TRBV7-2 and TRBJ2-5, with TRBD2 matching 7 bases. V gave up 1 base and J gave up 5 bases; unmatched junction bases: 7. The CDR3 runs to 15 residues. Germline V lookup: CDR1 SGHTA, CDR2 FQGNSA. The CDR3: CASSLGEGGPETQYF. The CDR3 region has the DNA TGTGCCAGCAGCTTAGGGGAGGGCGGTCCGGAGACCCAGTACTTC.

The chain links TRBV6-2 or TRBV6-3 to TRBJ1-2; D gene uncertain. Germline assignment: CDR1 MNHEY and CDR2 SVGEGT. Trimming removed 2 bases at V and 5 bases at J, with 3 bases between. This CDR3 has 11 residues. The CDR3 coding sequence is TGTGCCAGCAGTTACGGGTATGGCTACACCTTC. Translated: CASSYGYGYTF.

This sequence joins TRBV7-6 and TRBJ2-3, with D tentatively TRBD2 (6 bases). CDR1 and CDR2 from the germline V gene are SGHVS and FNYEAQ. The germline V and J ends were trimmed by 1 base and 6 bases, with 17 bases remaining between them. The CDR3 spans 16 residues. The CDR3 sequence is CASSLGRQRAGDTQYF. The CDR3 nucleotides are TGTGCCAGCAGCTTAGGAAGGCAGCGGGCCGGGGATACGCAGTATTTT.

This clonotype was seen ten or more times. V gene TRBV7-2 combines with J gene TRBJ2-4; 9 positions agree with TRBD1. CDR1 is SGHTA, CDR2 FQGNSA, per germline. This CDR3 comprises 14 residues. The junction had 7 bases not matched to a gene; V was cut back by 6 bases and J by 7 bases. CDR3 region: CASRLGTGRNIQYF. The CDR3 region has the DNA TGTGCCAGCAGACTCGGGACAGGGAGGAACATTCAGTACTTC.

This clonotype was counted ten times or more. The chain recombines TRBV28 with TRBJ1-5; no definite D call. Trimming left V 1 base short and J 2 bases short, with 12 bases between. The germline V gene has CDR1 MDHEN and CDR2 SYDVKM. This CDR3 has 16 amino acids. CDR3 coding DNA: TGTGCCAGCAGTTTATTGAAGGGCTCGGGCAATCAGCCCCAGCATTTT. The encoded protein is CASSLLKGSGNQPQHF.

This clonotype was detected many times. The chain recombines TRBV7-2 with TRBJ1-4; no definite D call. CDR1 SGHTA and CDR2 FQGNSA come from the germline V gene. The germline V and J ends were trimmed by 5 bases and 0 bases, with 10 bases remaining between them. This CDR3 comprises 15 residues. This CDR3 is CASSRLNPTNEKLFF. CDR3 bases: TGTGCCAGCAGCCGCCTCAACCCAACTAATGAAAAACTGTTTTTT.

This clonotype was detected many times. The rearrangement uses TRBV6-2 or TRBV6-3 and TRBJ2-7; D not resolved. Germline CDR1 is MNHEY and CDR2 is SVGEGT. This CDR3 spans 12 amino acids. V lost 5 bases to trimming and J lost 13 bases, with 18 bases between them. CDR3 nucleotides: TGTGCCAGCAGTCGCTCGACTCCGACTGTCTACTTC. This gives the protein CASSRSTPTVYF.

This clonotype was counted at least ten times. DNA for the CDR3: TGTGCCAGCAGCTTAGCAGTGGCACAGGGGGCTAGTCAGCCCCAGCATTTT. Translating it yields CASSLAVAQGASQPQHF. The chain combines TRBV7-6 with TRBJ1-5; 9 bases fit TRBD1. The germline V gene has CDR1 SGHVS and CDR2 FNYEAQ. Trimming took 0 bases from V and 6 from J; bases not matched to a gene: 9. The CDR3 loop spans 17 amino acids.

V gene TRBV12-3 or TRBV12-4 combines with J gene TRBJ2-3; TRBD1 agrees at 10 bases. Trimming removed 5 bases from V and 7 bases from J; junction bases left unmatched: 6. This CDR3 has 14 amino acids. The CDR3 is CASSPDRGRNTQYF. The CDR3 DNA reads as TGTGCCAGCAGTCCAGACAGGGGGCGGAATACGCAGTATTTT.

Ten or more counts support this clonotype. This chain uses TRBV28 with TRBJ1-2, with D perhaps TRBD1 (5 bases). CDR1 is MDHEN and CDR2 is SYDVKM in the germline V gene. The V end lost 4 bases, the J end lost 4 bases, and 13 bases lay between the germline ends. The CDR3 covers 14 residues. The CDR3 sequence is CASSYPGGTYGYTF. The CDR3 nucleotides read TGTGCCAGCAGTTATCCGGGAGGGACCTATGGCTACACCTTC.

This clonotype was observed a few times. The chain carries TRBV20-1 and TRBJ2-6; D unclear. Trimming stripped 7 bases from V and 1 base from J, with 5 bases between. CDR1 and CDR2 from the germline V gene are DFQATT and SNEGSKA (reference sequence). CDR3 size: 12 residues. CDR3 sequence (DNA): TGCAGTGGTTCGTCTGGGGCCAACGTCCTGACTTTC. Its protein is CSGSSGANVLTF.

This clonotype appeared a few times. V usage is TRBV12-3 or TRBV12-4 and J usage is TRBJ1-3; 7 bases fit TRBD1. The CDR3 is 16 amino acids. Trimming took 5 bases from V and 3 from J; bases not matched to a gene: 10. Here the CDR3 DNA reads TGTGCCAGCAGTACAGGGGCCACGCTTCTTGGAAACACCATATATTTT. It is translated as CASSTGATLLGNTIYF.

This clonotype was detected many times. This chain connects TRBV5-1 to TRBJ2-1, with TRBD2 matching over 14 bases. The CDR3 consists of 21 residues. CDR1 SGHRS and CDR2 YFSETQ come from the germline V gene. Unmatched junction bases numbered 15, after V lost 4 bases and J lost 0 bases. CDR3 region: CASSTVKGLAGDGSSYNEQFF. The CDR3 DNA is TGCGCCAGCAGCACAGTGAAGGGACTAGCGGGGGACGGCAGCTCCTACAATGAGCAGTTCTTC.

The V call is TRBV6-6, the J call TRBJ1-5; 9 nucleotides agree with TRBD1. Germline CDR1 reads MNHNY; CDR2 reads SVGAGI (reference sequence). V was pared by 7 bases and J by 7 bases, with 5 bases of the junction left unmatched. The CDR3 totals 13 residues. CDR3 nucleotide sequence: TGTGCCAGCACCGGGACAGGGAGCCAGCCCCAGCATTTT. It encodes CASTGTGSQPQHF.